These T cell receptor beta chains were read from a single sample in a study of memory CD4+ T cells and cytomegalovirus serostatus. Repertoires were generated with immunoSEQ multiplex PCR, while TCRdb's copy carries only in-frame clones and drops some. The profile shows 27,000 or so clones, 70% to 80% of them singletons. Sequenced material: memory CD4+ T cells from blood. Receptor source: an adult in good health and CMV-seronegative. Each CDR3 is given with its conserved first and last residue. The D gene is left open where the match is weak. Rows give clone size only sometimes, using once, few, many, or a class for an expanded clone.

cdr3_length,clone_size,v_call,d_call,j_call,cdr3_nt,cdr3_aa
16,.,TRBV27,.,TRBJ2-3,TGTGCCAGCAGACTCTCGGATAGGGGGAGCACAGATACGCAGTATTTT,CASRLSDRGSTDTQYF
12,few,TRBV2,TRBD1,TRBJ2-1,TGTGCCAGCAGTCCCACCCGGGACAGGGCGTTCTTC,CASSPTRDRAFF
14,.,TRBV18,.,TRBJ1-4,TGTGCCAGCTCACCATTTCAGGGAAGAGAAAAACTGTTTTTT,CASSPFQGREKLFF
15,medium-sized,TRBV19,TRBD1,TRBJ1-2,TGTGCCAGTAGTATAGGGGGGACAGCCTCCTATGGCTACACCTTC,CASSIGGTASYGYTF
13,.,TRBV2,TRBD1,TRBJ1-5,TGTGCCAGCAGCCTTAGCGGACAGGGGAACCAGCATTTT,CASSLSGQGNQHF
19,.,TRBV2,TRBD1,TRBJ1-5,TGTGCCAGCAGTGAAGGGCTCTATATGGACAGGGGGTTAATTCAGCCCCAGCATTTT,CASSEGLYMDRGLIQPQHF
15,.,TRBV5-1,TRBD1,TRBJ2-7,TGCGCCAGCAGCTTTCCGGGACAGGAAACCTACGAGCAGTACTTC,CASSFPGQETYEQYF
13,.,TRBV19,.,TRBJ1-5,TGTGCCAGTAGTACAGGGACCCGTCAGCCCCAGCATTTT,CASSTGTRQPQHF
14,.,TRBV9,.,TRBJ2-7,TGTGCCAGCAGCGCAGACGGGCGAAGCTACGAGCAGTACTTC,CASSADGRSYEQYF
13,.,TRBV6-6,.,TRBJ2-1,TGTGCCAGCCATTCGCAGGCACACAATGAGCAGTTCTTC,CASHSQAHNEQFF
13,.,TRBV28,TRBD2,TRBJ2-7,TGTGCCAGCAGTCGGGGGGGGCACTACGAGCAGTACTTC,CASSRGGHYEQYF
15,few,TRBV6-1,.,TRBJ1-1,TGTGCCAGCAGTGAAAAGTGGGGTGACATGCCTGAAGCTTTCTTT,CASSEKWGDMPEAFF
16,.,TRBV19,.,TRBJ2-2,TGTGCCAGTAGTCCTCCGGCAGCTACGAACACCGGGGAGCTGTTTTTT,CASSPPAATNTGELFF
14,few,TRBV7-9,.,TRBJ1-4,TGTGCCAGCAGCTTAGGGAGGATGGGAGAAAAACTGTTTTTT,CASSLGRMGEKLFF
16,.,TRBV9,.,TRBJ2-2,TGTGCCAGCAGCTCCCCCGGGACGACGAACACCGGGGAGCTGTTTTTT,CASSSPGTTNTGELFF
15,once,TRBV4-2,.,TRBJ1-4,TGTGCCAGCAGCCACAAGGGGTCAGGGAATGAAAAACTGTTTTTT,CASSHKGSGNEKLFF
15,once,TRBV28,.,TRBJ2-7,TGTGCCAGCAGTTCTCCCCCGGGGTTTGACGACGAGCAGTACTTC,CASSSPPGFDDEQYF
14,.,TRBV7-3,.,TRBJ2-6,TGTGCCAGCAGCTTAAACGGTGGGGCCAACGTCCTGACTTTC,CASSLNGGANVLTF
13,.,TRBV19,TRBD1,TRBJ2-7,TGTGCCACCCCGGGACAGGGCCTCTACGAGCAGTACTTC,CATPGQGLYEQYF
12,.,TRBV10-3,.,TRBJ1-1,TGTGCCATCAGTGATATCTGGACTGAAGCTTTCTTT,CAISDIWTEAFF
14,.,TRBV10-3,TRBD1,TRBJ1-1,TGTGCCATCAGTCCCAGGGGGGAAAACACTGAAGCTTTCTTT,CAISPRGENTEAFF
12,.,TRBV6-5,.,TRBJ1-2,TGTGCCAGCACCCCGGGGCTTGGTGGCTACACCTTC,CASTPGLGGYTF
11,.,TRBV7-2,.,TRBJ2-5,TGTGCCAGCAGCCCCGCGGAGACCCAGTACTTC,CASSPAETQYF
11,.,TRBV12-5,.,TRBJ2-3,TGTGCTAGTGCCCTGAGTAATACGCAGTATTTT,CASALSNTQYF
17,.,TRBV7-3,.,TRBJ1-4,TGTGCCAGCAGCCGATCAGGGGACGAGGCAACTAATGAAAAACTGTTTTTT,CASSRSGDEATNEKLFF
17,.,TRBV18,TRBD2,TRBJ2-3,TGTGCCAGCTCACCAAGACTAGCGGGAGGCCGGAAAGATACGCAGTATTTT,CASSPRLAGGRKDTQYF
15,.,TRBV5-8,.,TRBJ2-2,TGTGCCAGTAGCTTGTACTACGGGAAGTCCGGGGAGCTGTTTTTT,CASSLYYGKSGELFF
14,.,TRBV7-8,TRBD1,TRBJ1-2,TGTGCCAGCAGCACAACCGGACAGGGTTATGGCTACACCTTC,CASSTTGQGYGYTF
15,.,TRBV5-1,.,TRBJ1-5,TGCGCCAGCAGCCCGTTCGGGGGGAGCAATCAGCCCCAGCATTTT,CASSPFGGSNQPQHF
17,.,TRBV5-1,.,TRBJ1-3,TGCGCCAGCAGCTTGTCTCCCCAGGGCTCGGCTGGAAACACCATATATTTT,CASSLSPQGSAGNTIYF
13,.,TRBV19,TRBD1,TRBJ2-1,TGTGCCAGTAGTATAGGACAGGGGAATGAGCAGTTCTTC,CASSIGQGNEQFF
17,.,TRBV7-2,TRBD1,TRBJ1-2,TGTGCCAGCAGCCCCGGGACAGGGAGGGCAGGGGGGTATGGCTACACCTTC,CASSPGTGRAGGYGYTF
15,once,TRBV7-2,TRBD1,TRBJ2-3,TGTGCCAGCAGCATTTACAGGGGGCGTCAAGATACGCAGTATTTT,CASSIYRGRQDTQYF
13,.,TRBV19,.,TRBJ2-1,TGTGCCAGTAGTTCTCAATTGAGGAATGAGCAGTTCTTC,CASSSQLRNEQFF
13,few,TRBV29-1,.,TRBJ2-3,TGCAGCGTTCTCGGCGGAGCCACAGATACGCAGTATTTT,CSVLGGATDTQYF
15,.,TRBV6-5,TRBD1,TRBJ1-2,TGTGCCAGCAGTTACTCGACAGGGGGCCAGGAGGGCTACACCTTC,CASSYSTGGQEGYTF
13,.,TRBV18,.,TRBJ2-2,TGTGCCAGCTCACCCGCTGACCCAGTGCGGCTGTTTTTT,CASSPADPVRLFF
14,.,TRBV4-3,.,TRBJ1-5,TGCGCCAGCAGCCAGCAGTTTAGCGGGGAACCCCAGCATTTT,CASSQQFSGEPQHF
15,.,TRBV6-5,.,TRBJ1-2,TGTGCCAGCAGACCCATCGGGGAGAGGGACTATGGCTACACCTTC,CASRPIGERDYGYTF
15,.,TRBV4-1,TRBD1,TRBJ1-1,TGCGCCAGCAGCCAAGAATACAGGGGGCACTCTGAAGCTTTCTTT,CASSQEYRGHSEAFF